These 5 T cell receptor beta chains originate from one sample sequenced in a study of shared clonotypes between healthy human individuals. TCRdb's table, derived via immunoSEQ multiplex PCR, lists solely in-frame clones and lacks some. The sample lists some 2,500,000 clones, approximately 90% occurring once. The sequencing input was naive CD4+ T cells from PBMCs. Subset indicated: CD45RA+ positively selected. Receptors originate from a man aged 18 to 29 in good health. Some clones in this sample may be carry-over from other donors' samples.

V gene TRBV7-3 combines with J gene TRBJ2-2; TRBD2 aligns across 8 bases. Germline trimming cut 5 bases from V and 1 base from J; bases unmatched to any gene: 6. The CDR3 is 16 residues long. The germline V gene has CDR1 SGHTA and CDR2 FQGTGA. The CDR3 loop is CASSQTSGGNTGELFF. CDR3 sequence (DNA): TGTGCCAGCAGCCAAACGAGCGGGGGGAACACCGGGGAGCTGTTTTTT.

Points on this clone: The same CDR3 is also encoded by other DNA sequences in this sample. The J gene is TRBJ1-5, the V gene TRBV19; TRBD1 might be the D (5 bases). Germline V gene lookup returns CDR1 LNHDA and CDR2 SQIVND (reference sequence). The CDR3 runs to 14 residues. The germline V and J ends were trimmed by 3 bases and 1 base, with 7 bases remaining between them. CDR3 in DNA: TGTGCCAGTAGTATCGGGGGAAGCAATCAGCCCCAGCATTTT. It yields the protein CASSIGGSNQPQHF.

V and J are TRBV6-1 and TRBJ2-7; a possible D gene is TRBD1 (6 bases). The V end was cut by 5 bases, the J end by 5 bases, with 13 bases between. CDR1 MNHNS and CDR2 SASEGT come from the germline V gene. The CDR3 is made up of 13 amino acids. In nucleotides, the CDR3 is TGTGCCAGCAGTCACCGGGACATCGACGAGCAGTACTTC. It encodes CASSHRDIDEQYF.

The chain is built from TRBV5-1 and TRBJ2-2; 7 bases line up with TRBD1. Germline values: CDR1 SGHRS, CDR2 YFSETQ. Germline trimming cut 4 bases from V and 10 bases from J; bases unmatched to any gene: 7. This CDR3 is built from 13 residues. The CDR3 nucleotides are TGCGCCAGCAGCGGCTCCGGGACAGAGGAGCTGTTTTTT. It encodes CASSGSGTEELFF.

This chain links TRBV9 with TRBJ1-3; TRBD1 is a possible D gene (5 bases). With 0 bases removed from V and 0 bases from J, the gap between germline ends came to 13 bases. Germline-derived CDR1 and CDR2 are SGDLS and YYNGEE. CDR3 length: 17 amino acids. This CDR3 reads CASSVEPRDPSGNTIYF. The CDR3 DNA sequence: TGTGCCAGCAGCGTAGAACCCAGGGATCCCTCTGGAAACACCATATATTTT.